One sample yielded the 4 T cell receptor beta chains listed below, sequenced in a study of identical twins. TCRdb used MiXCR to reprocess the 5' RACE reads, holding one entry per CDR3 protein. Of around 1.7 million distinct CDR3 sequences listed, about 32% are singletons. Sample: cord blood. The receptors were sampled from a newborn girl in good health.

The sample holds a few counts of this clonotype. This may arise from a read error, as a much more abundant clone is one base away. The chain combines TRBV5-1 with TRBJ2-4, with D tentatively TRBD1 (5 bases). Trimming took off 0 bases at V and 2 bases at J, with 6 bases between the two ends. Germline V gene lookup returns CDR1 SGHRS and CDR2 YFSETQ. The length of the CDR3 is 14 residues. Written as DNA, the CDR3 is TGCGCCAGCAGCTTGGAGGGGACCAAAAACATTCAGTACTTC. Translated: CASSLEGTKNIQYF. Together with reference TRBV5-1 and TRBJ2-4, the CDR3 gives the full variable domain: KAGVTQTPRYLIKTRGQQVTLSCSPISGHRSVSWYQQTPGQGLQFLFEYFSETQRNKGNFPGRFSGRQFSNSRSEMNVSTLELGDSALYLCASSLEGTKNIQYFGAGTRLSVL.

The rearrangement joins TRBV29-1 to TRBJ1-1; 9 positions agree with TRBD1. The CDR3 has 13 amino acids. Trimming at V came to 6 bases and at J to 6 bases, leaving 8 bases not matched to a gene. The germline gives CDR1 SQVTM, CDR2 ANQGSEA. In DNA form, the CDR3 reads TGCAGCGTGTCCGGACAGGGGAAGGCTGAAGCTTTCTTT. This translates into CSVSGQGKAEAFF.

This clonotype came up many times. As DNA, the CDR3 is TGTGCCAGCAGCTGGACTAGCCTCACAGATACGCAGTATTTT. This sequence encodes CASSWTSLTDTQYF. V and J are TRBV6-2 or TRBV6-3 and TRBJ2-3, with 8 positions matching TRBD2. The germline CDR1 and CDR2 sequences are MNHEY and SVGEGT. The trim removed 6 bases at V and 2 bases at J, leaving 4 bases unmatched. The CDR3 is 14 amino acids.

The chain has TRBV5-5 and TRBJ2-1; 12 bases agree with TRBD2. The V and J ends lost 0 bases and 5 bases, in that order; junction bases with no gene match: 6. In germline, CDR1 is SGHKS, CDR2 YYEKEE (reference sequence). This CDR3 region has 17 residues. CDR3 amino acids: CASSLGAGTSGHNEQFF. The DNA for the CDR3 is TGTGCCAGCAGCTTGGGCGCCGGGACTAGCGGGCACAATGAGCAGTTCTTC.